These 27 T cell receptor beta chains share one sample of origin, sequenced in a study of blood T cell repertoires in COVID-19. Method: immunoSEQ multiplex PCR; TCRdb's copy keeps in-frame clones and lacks some. The sample includes more than 150,000 clones, under 90% seen only once; the top ten take roughly 7.1%. Sequenced: peripheral blood. These receptor sequences come from a human donor in a cohort sampled during active COVID-19.

V and J are TRBV6-5 and TRBJ2-7; 8 nucleotides match TRBD1. The CDR3 runs 13 residues. Germline values: CDR1 MNHEY, CDR2 SVGAGI. The junction had 3 bases not matched to a gene; V was cut back by 6 bases and J by 2 bases. This chain's CDR3 is CASSRDRPYEQYF. As DNA, the CDR3 is TGTGCCAGCAGCCGGGACAGGCCCTACGAGCAGTACTTC.

This chain links TRBV29-1 with TRBJ2-7, with 9 bases lining up with TRBD1. There are 13 residues in the CDR3. Germline V lookup: CDR1 SQVTM, CDR2 ANQGSEA. The trim removed 7 bases at V and 2 bases at J, leaving 6 bases unmatched. The CDR3 sequence: CSALGQGAYEQYF. CDR3 nucleotides: TGCAGCGCCTTGGGACAGGGCGCCTACGAGCAGTACTTC.

The rearrangement uses TRBV5-6 and TRBJ1-3; possible D gene TRBD1, 5 bases. V was pared by 4 bases and J by 0 bases, with 20 bases between. CDR3 length: 18 residues. Germline assignment: CDR1 SGHDT and CDR2 YYEEEE. The CDR3 nucleotides are TGTGCCAGCAGCCATTCATCCAGGGCCCCTAGCTCTGGAAACACCATATATTTT. Residues: CASSHSSRAPSSGNTIYF.

The chain has TRBV3-1 (or the pseudogene TRBV3-2) and TRBJ2-1; D call uncertain. Trimming took off 1 base at V and 6 bases at J, with 7 bases between the two ends. The CDR3 totals 13 residues. Germline CDR1 reads LGHDT; CDR2 reads YNNKEL (reference sequence). DNA for the CDR3: TGTGCCAGCAGCCAAGGACACTCCAATGAGCAGTTCTTC. Translation gives CASSQGHSNEQFF.

This clone showed up many times. The CDR3 reads CASRSGNTIYF. CDR3 bases: TGTGCCAGCCGTTCAGGAAACACCATATATTTT. This chain links TRBV12-3 or TRBV12-4 with TRBJ1-3; D is uncertain. This CDR3 contains 11 residues. Trimming left V 8 bases short and J 4 bases short, with 6 bases between.

The chain employs TRBV6-5 and TRBJ1-1; 7 bases line up with TRBD1. Germline CDR1 MNHEY, CDR2 SVGAGI. The CDR3 is 16 amino acids. The V gene end was trimmed by 2 bases and the J gene end by 2 bases; junction bases not matched to a gene: 8. The CDR3 sequence is CASSYGIGQDNTEAFF. CDR3 in DNA: TGTGCCAGCAGTTACGGAATCGGACAGGATAACACTGAAGCTTTCTTT.

V is TRBV7-6 and J is TRBJ1-4; possibly TRBD1 for D (6 bases). Germline CDR1 is SGHVS and CDR2 is FNYEAQ. The CDR3 spans 15 residues. Trimming stripped 2 bases from V and 6 bases from J, with 13 bases between. CDR3 sequence reads: CASSLSPGADEKLFF. DNA for the CDR3: TGTGCCAGCAGCTTAAGCCCAGGGGCGGATGAAAAACTGTTTTTT.

The gene calls are TRBV9 and TRBJ1-2; the D gene is possibly TRBD1 (6 bases). Trimming cost V 1 base and J 2 bases, with 15 bases left between them. The CDR3 totals 16 residues. In germline, CDR1 is SGDLS, CDR2 YYNGEE. CDR3 protein: CASSVMIGGTNYGYTF. CDR3 coding DNA: TGTGCCAGCAGCGTAATGATAGGGGGAACCAACTATGGCTACACCTTC.

The chain recombines TRBV24-1 with TRBJ1-4, with D unresolved. This CDR3 has 16 amino acids. Germline CDR1 is KGHDR and CDR2 is SFDVKD. Trimming stripped 4 bases from V and 7 bases from J, with 18 bases between. CDR3 bases: TGTGCCACCAGTGACCCACCGAAGGCGTCGGGTGAAAAACTGTTTTTT. The encoded protein is CATSDPPKASGEKLFF.

V is TRBV5-1 and J is TRBJ2-5, with D tentatively TRBD1 (6 bases). The CDR3 is made up of 14 amino acids. V lost 2 bases, J lost 6 bases, and 14 bases lay in between. Germline V gives CDR1 SGHRS, CDR2 YFSETQ. This CDR3 is CASSFSGQPQTQYF. The CDR3 coding sequence is TGCGCCAGCAGCTTCTCAGGACAGCCCCAGACCCAGTACTTC.

V is TRBV3-1 (or the pseudogene TRBV3-2) and J is TRBJ2-7; D uncertain. The germline V gene has CDR1 LGHDT and CDR2 YNNKEL (reference sequence). This CDR3 region has 16 residues. V lost 1 base to trimming and J lost 0 bases, with 13 bases between them. The chain's CDR3 is CASSQALSETSYEQYF. CDR3 bases: TGTGCCAGCAGCCAAGCGCTAAGCGAAACCTCCTACGAGCAGTACTTC.

The chain uses TRBV7-9 and TRBJ2-6; 10 bases line up with TRBD1. The germline V gene has CDR1 SEHNR and CDR2 FQNEAQ (reference sequence). With V trimmed by 5 bases and J by 2 bases, 12 bases remained unmatched. This CDR3 is built from 19 residues. DNA for the CDR3: TGTGCCAGCAGCAACAGGGGGGACAGGGGTGTTACTGGGGCCAACGTCCTGACTTTC. Its protein product is CASSNRGDRGVTGANVLTF.

J is TRBJ1-4 and V is TRBV9; tentatively, D is TRBD1 (6 bases). Trimming shortened V by 3 bases and J by 6 bases, and 12 bases separated the two germline ends. This CDR3 region has 14 residues. Germline loops: CDR1 SGDLS, CDR2 YYNGEE. CDR3: CASSGYRDDEKLFF. The CDR3 DNA reads TGTGCCAGCAGCGGATACAGGGACGATGAAAAACTGTTTTTT.

Only one count was recorded for this clone. This chain links TRBV14 with TRBJ1-2, with D perhaps matching TRBD1 (5 bases). The CDR3 is made up of 14 amino acids. Germline lookup yields CDR1 SGHDN and CDR2 FVKESK. Trimming removed 1 base at V and 5 bases at J, with 11 bases between. The CDR3 DNA reads as TGTGCCAGCAGCCAAGGGCAGGGTTGGTATGGCTACACCTTC. This gives the protein CASSQGQGWYGYTF.

This chain uses TRBV29-1 with TRBJ2-1; 8 nucleotides match TRBD2. CDR1 is SQVTM and CDR2 is ANQGSEA in the germline V gene. The V and J ends lost 7 bases and 8 bases, in that order; junction bases with no gene match: 7. The CDR3 sequence is 12 residues long. The CDR3 reads CSGFSGVYEQFF. The CDR3 nucleotides are TGCAGCGGATTTAGCGGGGTCTATGAGCAGTTCTTC.

The rearrangement uses TRBV11-2 and TRBJ2-3; D is perhaps TRBD1 (6 bases). The CDR3 is made up of 14 amino acids. Germline values: CDR1 SGHAT, CDR2 FQNNGV. V gave up 5 bases and J gave up 4 bases, with 13 bases separating them. CDR3 region: CASSLNRVADTQYF. The DNA of the CDR3 is TGTGCCAGCAGCCTTAACAGGGTCGCAGATACGCAGTATTTT. Filled out from reference TRBV11-2 and TRBJ2-3, the complete variable domain reads EAGVAQSPRYKIIEKRQSVAFWCNPISGHATLYWYQQILGQGPKLLIQFQNNGVVDDSQLPKDRFSAERLKGVDSTLKIQPAKLEDSAVYLCASSLNRVADTQYFGPGTRLTVL.

CDR3 nucleotides: TGCGCCAGCAGCTTGGCCAGGGCCTCTGGGGCCAACGTCCTGACTTTC. Its protein product is CASSLARASGANVLTF. The rearrangement links TRBV5-1 to TRBJ2-6; possible D gene TRBD1, 5 bases. V shed 0 bases and J shed 0 bases, with 7 bases lying between them. CDR3 length: 16 amino acids. CDR1 is SGHRS and CDR2 is YFSETQ in the germline V gene. Using reference TRBV5-1 and TRBJ2-6 for the parts outside the CDR3, the full variable domain is KAGVTQTPRYLIKTRGQQVTLSCSPISGHRSVSWYQQTPGQGLQFLFEYFSETQRNKGNFPGRFSGRQFSNSRSEMNVSTLELGDSALYLCASSLARASGANVLTFGAGSRLTVL.

This clone has just one count. The CDR3 protein is CASSAGRPATNEKLFF. The DNA for the CDR3 is TGTGCCAGCAGCGCGGGACGACCTGCAACTAATGAAAAACTGTTTTTT. The genes are TRBV2 and TRBJ1-4; D might be TRBD1 (5 bases). Germline V CDR1 and CDR2: SNHLY, FYNNEI. There are 16 residues in the CDR3. Between the trimmed V and J ends, which lost 6 bases and 0 bases, there was a span of 14 bases.

Only one count was recorded for this clone. The rearrangement uses TRBV4-1 and TRBJ1-5; 9 bases fit TRBD1. The CDR3 length is 15 residues. CDR1 and CDR2 (germline): MGHRA, YSYEKL. Germline trimming cut 0 bases from V and 6 bases from J; bases unmatched to any gene: 3. The CDR3 loop is CASSQDMGQGQPQHF. The DNA of the CDR3 is TGCGCCAGCAGCCAAGATATGGGACAGGGTCAGCCCCAGCATTTT.

The genes are TRBV6-6 and TRBJ2-5; D is unclear. Germline values: CDR1 MNHNY, CDR2 SVGAGI (reference sequence). V was shortened by 5 bases and J by 5 bases, with 18 bases between the two germline ends. This CDR3 has 15 residues. CDR3 in amino acids: CASSPLTPGWETQYF. CDR3 bases: TGTGCCAGCAGTCCCCTGACACCTGGGTGGGAGACCCAGTACTTC.

The chain combines TRBV10-3 with TRBJ1-6; 7 positions agree with TRBD1. The CDR3 length is 16 residues. J lost 9 bases, V lost 4 bases, and 12 bases had no gene match. CDR1 ENHRY and CDR2 SYGVKD come from the germline V gene. The chain's CDR3 is CAISGNDREAFSPLHF. The CDR3 DNA follows: TGTGCCATCAGTGGTAATGACAGGGAAGCTTTTTCACCCCTCCACTTT.

V is TRBV2 and J is TRBJ2-5; 10 nucleotides agree with TRBD2. J gave up 4 bases and V 6 bases, and 5 bases lay outside the gene matches. The CDR3 length is 14 residues. Germline V gives CDR1 SNHLY, CDR2 FYNNEI. DNA of the CDR3: TGTGCCAGCAGGGGAGCGGGGGGGCCAGAGACCCAGTACTTC. It yields the protein CASRGAGGPETQYF.

The sample holds one count of this clone. The genes are TRBV2 and TRBJ1-5; a weak D match, TRBD1 (6 bases). The germline CDR1 and CDR2 sequences are SNHLY and FYNNEI. The CDR3 is made up of 15 amino acids. The germline V and J ends were trimmed by 6 bases and 5 bases, with 17 bases remaining between them. The CDR3 here is CASSGYAGGYQPQHF. CDR3 DNA: TGTGCCAGCAGCGGTTATGCGGGGGGCTATCAGCCCCAGCATTTT.

This chain links TRBV7-3 with TRBJ1-6; a weak D match, TRBD1 (6 bases). Trimming took off 5 bases at V and 4 bases at J, with 15 bases between the two ends. The germline CDR1 and CDR2 sequences are SGHTA and FQGTGA. This CDR3 has 16 amino acids. The CDR3 is CASSLGGRAYNSPLHF. In DNA form, the CDR3 reads TGTGCCAGCAGCCTCGGGGGGCGGGCGTATAATTCACCCCTCCACTTT.

This chain uses TRBV9 with TRBJ2-5; perhaps TRBD2 as D (6 bases). From germline, CDR1 is SGDLS and CDR2 YYNGEE. Trimming left V 3 bases short and J 2 bases short, with 11 bases between. This CDR3 has 14 residues. CDR3 sequence: CASSGGTPQETQYF. CDR3 DNA sequence: TGTGCCAGCAGCGGGGGGACTCCGCAAGAGACCCAGTACTTC.

The rearrangement uses TRBV9 and TRBJ2-6; maybe TRBD2 (5 bases). This CDR3 contains 16 residues. V was trimmed by 4 bases and J by 4 bases, leaving 15 bases between them. Germline loops: CDR1 SGDLS, CDR2 YYNGEE. This CDR3 reads CASSFPGSGGANVLTF. Here the CDR3 DNA reads TGTGCCAGCAGCTTCCCAGGTTCGGGGGGGGCCAACGTCCTGACTTTC.

This CDR3 is CASSQTSGASYEQYF. In nucleotides, the CDR3 is TGTGCCAGCAGCCAGACTAGCGGGGCCTCCTACGAGCAGTACTTC. The chain carries TRBV5-5 and TRBJ2-7, with TRBD2 matching 11 bases. Germline assignment: CDR1 SGHKS and CDR2 YYEKEE (reference sequence). Trimming removed 4 bases from V and 0 bases from J; junction bases left unmatched: 3. CDR3 length: 15 residues. Variable domain in full (rest from reference TRBV5-5 and TRBJ2-7): DAGVTQSPTHLIKTRGQQVTLRCSPISGHKSVSWYQQVLGQGPQFIFQYYEKEERGRGNFPDRFSARQFPNYSSELNVNALLLGDSALYLCASSQTSGASYEQYFGPGTRLTVT.